This T cell receptor (beta chain) was identified during a study of blood T cell repertoires in COVID-19. In the original processing: Scientists estimated how many nucleated cells there were by amplifying reference gene primers. Using immunoSEQ multiplex PCR, the repertoire was profiled, and TCRdb retains in-frame clones only, with some absent. V, J and clone size derive from that table, while D and trimming were established from the DNA sequence. This sample yields about 490,000 clones, of which approximately 83% are seen a single time; 3.2% belongs to the top ten. This CDR3 comprises 14 residues. Trimming at V came to 4 bases and at J to 1 base, leaving 3 bases not matched to a gene. Germline-derived CDR1 and CDR2 are LNHDA and SQIVND (reference sequence).

Sequencing input: peripheral blood. The clonotype was recovered from a human donor in a cohort sampled during active COVID-19. The chain is built from TRBV19 and TRBJ2-7, with 8 bases fitting TRBD1. CDR3: CASSTGGLSYEQYF. The CDR3 DNA reads as TGTGCCAGTAGTACAGGGGGCCTGTCCTACGAGCAGTACTTC.